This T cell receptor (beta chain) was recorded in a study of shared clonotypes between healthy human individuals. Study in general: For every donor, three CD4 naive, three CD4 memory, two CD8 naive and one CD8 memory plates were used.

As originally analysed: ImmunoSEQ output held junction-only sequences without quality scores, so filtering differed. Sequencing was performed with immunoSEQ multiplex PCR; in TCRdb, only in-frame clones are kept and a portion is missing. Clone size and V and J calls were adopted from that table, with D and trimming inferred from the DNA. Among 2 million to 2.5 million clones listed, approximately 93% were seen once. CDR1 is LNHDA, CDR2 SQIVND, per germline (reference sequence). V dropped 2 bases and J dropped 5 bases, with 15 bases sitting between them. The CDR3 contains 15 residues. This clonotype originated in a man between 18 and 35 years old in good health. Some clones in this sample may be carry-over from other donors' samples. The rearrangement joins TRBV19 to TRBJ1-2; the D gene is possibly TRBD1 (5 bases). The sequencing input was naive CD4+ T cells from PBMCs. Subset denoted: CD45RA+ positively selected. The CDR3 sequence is CASSITKTAPYGYTF. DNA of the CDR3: TGTGCCAGTAGTATAACGAAGACAGCCCCTTATGGCTACACCTTC.